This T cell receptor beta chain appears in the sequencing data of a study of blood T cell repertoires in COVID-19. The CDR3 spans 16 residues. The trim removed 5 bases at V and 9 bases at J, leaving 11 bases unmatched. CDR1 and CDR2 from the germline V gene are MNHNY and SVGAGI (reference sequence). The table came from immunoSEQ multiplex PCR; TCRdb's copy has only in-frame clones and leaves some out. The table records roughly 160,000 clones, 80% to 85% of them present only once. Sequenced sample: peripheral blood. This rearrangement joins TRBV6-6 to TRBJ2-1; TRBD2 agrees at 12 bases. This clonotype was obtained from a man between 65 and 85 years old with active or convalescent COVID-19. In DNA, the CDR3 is TGTGCCAGCAGTAAGATTCTTAGGACTAGCGGGGCTGAGCAGTTCTTC. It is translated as CASSKILRTSGAEQFF.